This record covers a single T cell receptor (beta chain). Its antigen remains unknown. Sequencing of DNA taken from cultured CD4+ T cells relied on the Oncomine TCR Beta short-read assay. TCRdb itself ran the PCR reads through MiXCR, one entry per CDR3 protein. Among over 20,000 distinct CDR3 sequences listed, roughly 44% were seen once. Stated treatment: approximately 10-day PBMC culture with coronavirus spike peptide pools or control peptides (ViraFEST assay). Once peptide pools had expanded antigen-specific T cells, ViraFEST sequenced TCRs. Wells that each held 1.5 million to 2 million PBMCs were cultured with roughly 10 IU/ml IL-2 and approximately 9 ug/ml peptide pools. The data were obtained in a study of vaccination and CD4 T cells after COVID-19. Study-level information: No peptide, an HIV-1 Nef pool, or a CEFX pool was what each control culture received.

Germline loops: CDR1 GTSNPN, CDR2 SVGIG (reference sequence). The CDR3 totals 13 residues. Trimming took off 4 bases at V and 4 bases at J, with 14 bases between the two ends. Study-wide results and caveats: Spike mono-reactivity was the property of 304 of 307 vaccine-specific clones in convalescent patients.

The V and J genes are TRBV30 and TRBJ2-7, with D possibly TRBD2 on 5 matching bases. This receptor was taken from a human donor who received a COVID-19 vaccine. This sample comprised CD4+ T cells from blood, cultured in vitro, obtained before SARS-CoV-2 vaccination. The CDR3 nucleotides read TGTGCCTGGACCCCAGGACTGGGATACGAGCAGTACTTC. Its translation: CAWTPGLGYEQYF.